This T cell receptor beta chain was captured by sequencing in a study of control samples from healthy donors and cancer patients. TCRdb keeps only in-frame clones here, not all; method: immunoSEQ multiplex PCR. The table includes 130,000 or so clones, less than 95% detected once. This receptor was taken from a young man in good health. Sequencing was done on a sample of blood.

CDR3 amino acids: CASSQEGYSTGELFF. As DNA, the CDR3 is TGCGCCAGCAGCCAAGAAGGTTACAGCACCGGGGAGCTGTTTTTT. The rearrangement uses TRBV4-3 and TRBJ2-2; D is undetermined. Looked up from germline, CDR1 is LGHNA and CDR2 is YSLEER. The CDR3 is made up of 15 amino acids. With 0 bases removed from V and 4 bases from J, the gap between germline ends came to 9 bases.